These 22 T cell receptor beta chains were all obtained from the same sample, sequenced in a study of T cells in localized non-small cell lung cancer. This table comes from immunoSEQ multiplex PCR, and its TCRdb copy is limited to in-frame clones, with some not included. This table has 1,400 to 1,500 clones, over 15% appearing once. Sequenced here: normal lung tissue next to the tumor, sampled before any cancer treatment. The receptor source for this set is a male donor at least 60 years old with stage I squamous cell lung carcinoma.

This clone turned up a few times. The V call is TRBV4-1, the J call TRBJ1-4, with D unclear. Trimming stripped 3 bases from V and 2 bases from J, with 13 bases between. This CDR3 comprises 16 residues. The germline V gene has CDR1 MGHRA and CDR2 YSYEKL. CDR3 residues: CASSHRPLTTNEKLFF. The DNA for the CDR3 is TGCGCCAGCAGCCATCGACCACTGACTACTAATGAAAAACTGTTTTTT.

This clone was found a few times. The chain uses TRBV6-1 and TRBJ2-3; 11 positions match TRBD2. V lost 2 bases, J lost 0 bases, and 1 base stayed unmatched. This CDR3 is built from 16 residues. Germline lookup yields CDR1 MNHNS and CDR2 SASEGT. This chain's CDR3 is CASSERTSGSTDTQYF. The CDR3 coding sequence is TGTGCCAGCAGTGAAAGGACTAGCGGGAGCACAGATACGCAGTATTTT.

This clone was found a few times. CDR3 nucleotides: TGTGCCAGCAGTGAAGTCGCAGGGGGCGCGAGTCAGCCCCAGCATTTT. Its protein is CASSEVAGGASQPQHF. J is TRBJ1-5 and V is TRBV6-1, with 8 bases that match TRBD1. This CDR3 comprises 16 residues. Trimming cost V 1 base and J 6 bases; bases outside gene matches: 8. The germline V gene encodes CDR1 MNHNS and CDR2 SASEGT.

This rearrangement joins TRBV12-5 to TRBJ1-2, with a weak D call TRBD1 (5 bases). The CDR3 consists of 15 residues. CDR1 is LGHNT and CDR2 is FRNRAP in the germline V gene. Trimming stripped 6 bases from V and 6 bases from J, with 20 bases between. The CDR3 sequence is CASGSGLGDADGYTF. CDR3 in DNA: TGTGCTAGTGGCTCCGGATTAGGGGACGCGGATGGCTACACCTTC.

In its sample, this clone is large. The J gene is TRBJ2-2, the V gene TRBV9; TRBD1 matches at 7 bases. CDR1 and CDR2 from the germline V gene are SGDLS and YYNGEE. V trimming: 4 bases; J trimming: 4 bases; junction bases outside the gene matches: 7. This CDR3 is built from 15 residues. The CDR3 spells CASSRDRAGTGELFF. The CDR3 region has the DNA TGTGCCAGCAGCAGAGACAGGGCGGGCACCGGGGAGCTGTTTTTT.

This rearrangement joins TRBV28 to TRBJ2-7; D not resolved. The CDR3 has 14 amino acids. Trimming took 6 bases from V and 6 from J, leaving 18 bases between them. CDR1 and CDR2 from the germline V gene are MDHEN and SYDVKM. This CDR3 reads CASRRHSSSGEQYF. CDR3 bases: TGTGCCAGCAGGAGACACAGCAGCTCGGGCGAGCAGTACTTC.

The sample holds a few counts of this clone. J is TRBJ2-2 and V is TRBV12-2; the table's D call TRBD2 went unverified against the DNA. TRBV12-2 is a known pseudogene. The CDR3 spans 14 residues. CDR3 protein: CATRGLLNTGELFF. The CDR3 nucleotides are TGTGCCACAAGAGGCCTCCTTAACACCGGGGAGCTGTTTTTT.

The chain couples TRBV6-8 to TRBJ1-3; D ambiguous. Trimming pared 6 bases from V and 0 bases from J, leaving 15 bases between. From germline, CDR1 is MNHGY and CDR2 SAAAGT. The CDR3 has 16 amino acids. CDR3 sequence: CASSLTRLSSGNTIYF. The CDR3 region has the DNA TGTGCCAGCAGCCTTACCAGGCTGAGCTCTGGAAACACCATATATTTT.

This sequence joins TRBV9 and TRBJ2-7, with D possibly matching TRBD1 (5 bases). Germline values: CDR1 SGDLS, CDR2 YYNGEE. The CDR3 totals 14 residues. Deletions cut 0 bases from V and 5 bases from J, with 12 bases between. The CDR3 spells CASSVGIGVHEQYF. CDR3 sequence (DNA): TGTGCCAGCAGCGTAGGGATAGGGGTCCACGAGCAGTACTTC.

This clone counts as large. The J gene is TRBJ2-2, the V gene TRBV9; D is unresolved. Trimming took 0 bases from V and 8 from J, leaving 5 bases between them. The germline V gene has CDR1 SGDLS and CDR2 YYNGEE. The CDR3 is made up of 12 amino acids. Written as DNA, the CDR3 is TGTGCCAGCAGCGTAGCGGAGGGGGAGCTGTTTTTT. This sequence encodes CASSVAEGELFF.

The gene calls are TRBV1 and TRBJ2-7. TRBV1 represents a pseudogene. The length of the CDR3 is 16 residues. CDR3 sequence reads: CASSPQGLPTPNEQYF. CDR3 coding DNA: TGCGCCAGCAGCCCACAGGGACTTCCAACCCCCAACGAGCAGTACTTC.

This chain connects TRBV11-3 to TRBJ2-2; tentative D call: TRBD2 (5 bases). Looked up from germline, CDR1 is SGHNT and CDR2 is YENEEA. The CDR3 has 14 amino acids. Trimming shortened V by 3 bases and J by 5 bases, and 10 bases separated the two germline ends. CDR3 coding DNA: TGTGCCAGCAGCTTCGGTCGGGGTACCGGGGAGCTGTTTTTT. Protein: CASSFGRGTGELFF. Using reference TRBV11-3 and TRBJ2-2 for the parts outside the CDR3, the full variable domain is EAGVVQSPRYKIIEKKQPVAFWCNPISGHNTLYWYLQNLGQGPELLIRYENEEAVDDSQLPKDRFSAERLKGVDSTLKIQPAELGDSAVYLCASSFGRGTGELFFGEGSRLTVL.

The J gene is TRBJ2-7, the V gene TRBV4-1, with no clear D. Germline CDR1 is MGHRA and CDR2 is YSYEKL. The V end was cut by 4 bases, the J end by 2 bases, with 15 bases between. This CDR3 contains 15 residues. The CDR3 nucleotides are TGCGCCAGCAGCCCCCGAGAGGAGATCCCCTACGAGCAGTACTTC. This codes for CASSPREEIPYEQYF.

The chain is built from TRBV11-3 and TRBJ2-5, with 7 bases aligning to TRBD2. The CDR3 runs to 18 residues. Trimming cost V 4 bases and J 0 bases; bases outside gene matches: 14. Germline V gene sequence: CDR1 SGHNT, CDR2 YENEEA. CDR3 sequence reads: CASSSQGASGPYQETQYF. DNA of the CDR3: TGTGCCAGCAGCTCCCAAGGGGCTAGCGGCCCGTACCAAGAGACCCAGTACTTC.

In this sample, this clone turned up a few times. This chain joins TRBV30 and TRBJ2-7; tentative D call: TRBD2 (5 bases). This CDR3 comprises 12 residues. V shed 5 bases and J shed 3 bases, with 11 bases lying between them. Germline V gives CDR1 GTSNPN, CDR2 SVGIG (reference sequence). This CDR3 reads CAWEGQDYEQYF. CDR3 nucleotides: TGTGCCTGGGAGGGTCAGGACTACGAGCAGTACTTC. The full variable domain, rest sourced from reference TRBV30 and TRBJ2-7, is SQTIHQWPATLVQPVGSPLSLECTVEGTSNPNLYWYRQAAGRGLQLLFYSVGIGQISSEVPQNLSASRPQDRQFILSSKKLLLSDSGFYLCAWEGQDYEQYFGPGTRLTVT.

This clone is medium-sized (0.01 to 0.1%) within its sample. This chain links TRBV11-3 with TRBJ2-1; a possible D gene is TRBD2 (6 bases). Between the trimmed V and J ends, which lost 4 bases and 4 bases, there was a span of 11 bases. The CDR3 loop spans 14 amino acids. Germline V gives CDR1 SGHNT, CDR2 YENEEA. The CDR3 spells CASSSGLSYNEQFF. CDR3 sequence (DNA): TGTGCCAGCAGCTCGGGACTGTCATACAATGAGCAGTTCTTC. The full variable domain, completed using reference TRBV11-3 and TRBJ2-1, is EAGVVQSPRYKIIEKKQPVAFWCNPISGHNTLYWYLQNLGQGPELLIRYENEEAVDDSQLPKDRFSAERLKGVDSTLKIQPAELGDSAVYLCASSSGLSYNEQFFGPGTRLTVL.

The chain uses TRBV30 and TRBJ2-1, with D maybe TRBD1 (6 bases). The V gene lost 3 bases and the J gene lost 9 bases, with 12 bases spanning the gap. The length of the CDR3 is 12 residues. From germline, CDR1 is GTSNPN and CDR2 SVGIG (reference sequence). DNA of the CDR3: TGTGCCTGGAGCCTACAGGGCGGTGAGCAGTTCTTC. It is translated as CAWSLQGGEQFF.

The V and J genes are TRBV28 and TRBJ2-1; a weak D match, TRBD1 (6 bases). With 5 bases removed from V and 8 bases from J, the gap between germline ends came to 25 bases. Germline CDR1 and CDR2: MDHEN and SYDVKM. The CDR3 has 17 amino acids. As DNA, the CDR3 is TGTGCCAGCAGTGTCGACAGGCCTAAGACCAACCACCATGAGCAGTTCTTC. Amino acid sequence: CASSVDRPKTNHHEQFF. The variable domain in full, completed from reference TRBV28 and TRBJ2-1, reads DVKVTQSSRYLVKRTGEKVFLECVQDMDHENMFWYRQDPGLGLRLIYFSYDVKMKEKGDIPEGYSVSREKKERFSLILESASTNQTSMYLCASSVDRPKTNHHEQFFGPGTRLTVL.

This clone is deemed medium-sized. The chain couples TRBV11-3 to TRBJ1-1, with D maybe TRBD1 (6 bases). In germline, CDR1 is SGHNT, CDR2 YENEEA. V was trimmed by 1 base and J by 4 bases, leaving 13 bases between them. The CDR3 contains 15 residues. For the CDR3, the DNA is TGTGCCAGCAGCTTAGTCCAGGGACAAGGCACTGAAGCTTTCTTT. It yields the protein CASSLVQGQGTEAFF.

This chain's CDR3 is CASSRLNQPQHF. The CDR3 nucleotides are TGTGCCAGTAGTAGACTTAATCAGCCCCAGCATTTT. The chain joins TRBV19 to TRBJ1-5; no clear D. Trimming removed 4 bases at V and 4 bases at J, with 5 bases between. The CDR3 extends over 12 amino acids. Germline V gene data show CDR1 as LNHDA and CDR2 as SQIVND (reference sequence).

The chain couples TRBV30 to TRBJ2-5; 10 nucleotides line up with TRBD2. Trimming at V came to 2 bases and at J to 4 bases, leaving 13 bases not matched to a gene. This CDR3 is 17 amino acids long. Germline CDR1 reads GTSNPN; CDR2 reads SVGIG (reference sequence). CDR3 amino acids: CAWSTHGRAGGRETQYF. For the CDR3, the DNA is TGTGCCTGGAGTACCCATGGGCGAGCGGGAGGGAGAGAGACCCAGTACTTC.

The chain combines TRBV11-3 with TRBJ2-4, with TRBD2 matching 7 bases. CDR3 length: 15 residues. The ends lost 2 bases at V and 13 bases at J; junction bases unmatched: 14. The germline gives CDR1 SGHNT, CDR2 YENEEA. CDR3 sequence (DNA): TGTGCCAGCAGCTTATTAAGGCACCTGGGGACTACGCAGTACTTC. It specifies CASSLLRHLGTTQYF.